This T cell receptor beta chain was sequenced for a study of radiotherapy plus CTLA-4 blockade in lung cancer. At the level of the study: There were objective responses in 18% of patients, and 31% had disease control.

Lung cancer patients with chemo-refractory metastatic non-small-cell disease were given focal radiation plus CTLA-4 blockade with ipilimumab. The CDR3 spans 17 residues. Germline CDR1 is MDHEN and CDR2 is SYDVKM. Trimming at V came to 4 bases and at J to 4 bases, leaving 10 bases not matched to a gene. Only in-frame clones appear in the TCRdb table, and some are missing; sequencing was by immunoSEQ multiplex PCR. The sample gives some 66,000 clones, about 83% of which show up once; around 4% is in the top ten. Concerning this clone itself: The antigen remains undetermined.

Study findings and constraints: After radiotherapy and ipilimumab, tumor-derived clones expanded in peripheral blood. The best predictor of response was reported to be early blood T cell clone dynamics, with interferon-beta.

The clonotype originates from a human donor with non-small cell lung cancer who had a partial response to radiotherapy plus ipilimumab. Here the sequenced sample was peripheral blood, taken from a patient treated with radiotherapy plus ipilimumab. V usage is TRBV28 and J usage is TRBJ2-7, with 13 nucleotides matching TRBD2. The CDR3: CASSSAGTSGIGYEQYF. CDR3 sequence (DNA): TGTGCCAGCAGTTCGGCCGGGACTAGCGGGATAGGATACGAGCAGTACTTC.